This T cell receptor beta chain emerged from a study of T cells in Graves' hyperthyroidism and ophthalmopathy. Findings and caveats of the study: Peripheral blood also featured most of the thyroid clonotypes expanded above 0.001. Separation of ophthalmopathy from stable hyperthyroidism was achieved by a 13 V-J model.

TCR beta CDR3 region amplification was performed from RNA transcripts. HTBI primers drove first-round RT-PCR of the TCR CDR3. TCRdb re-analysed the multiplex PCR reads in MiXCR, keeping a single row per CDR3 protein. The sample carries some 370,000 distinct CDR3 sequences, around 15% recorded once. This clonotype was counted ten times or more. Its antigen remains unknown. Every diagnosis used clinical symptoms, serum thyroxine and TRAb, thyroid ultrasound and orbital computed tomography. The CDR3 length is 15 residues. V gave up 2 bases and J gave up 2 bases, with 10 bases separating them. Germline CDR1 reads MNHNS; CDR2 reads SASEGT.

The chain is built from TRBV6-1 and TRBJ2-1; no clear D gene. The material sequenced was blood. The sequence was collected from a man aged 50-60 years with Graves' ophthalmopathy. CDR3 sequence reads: CASSEWAGTYNEQFF. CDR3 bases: TGTGCCAGCAGTGAATGGGCAGGCACCTACAATGAGCAGTTCTTC.